Each of the 28 T cell receptor beta chains below was sequenced from the same sample in a study of shared clonotypes between healthy human individuals. TCRdb's copy holds only in-frame clones and misses some; the assay was immunoSEQ multiplex PCR. The sample holds approximately 720,000 clones; about two thirds are singletons and the top ten take approximately 1.8%. Material for sequencing was memory CD4+ T cells sorted from blood. The subset: CD45RA-negative fraction. The source of these receptors is a woman younger than 45 in good health.

The J gene is TRBJ1-2, the V gene TRBV19; 8 nucleotides match TRBD1. J gave up 4 bases and V 4 bases, and 2 bases lay outside the gene matches. This CDR3 spans 13 amino acids. Germline V gene sequence: CDR1 LNHDA, CDR2 SQIVND (reference sequence). CDR3 nucleotides: TGTGCCAGTAGTAGCGGACAGGGCTATGGCTACACCTTC. This encodes CASSSGQGYGYTF.

V is TRBV15 and J is TRBJ1-4; D gene ambiguous. This CDR3 contains 14 residues. Looked up from germline, CDR1 is LNHNV and CDR2 is YYDKDF (reference sequence). V dropped 0 bases and J dropped 11 bases, with 13 bases sitting between them. The CDR3 spells CATSRDPLNGKLFF. DNA for the CDR3: TGTGCCACCAGCAGAGACCCCCTAAATGGGAAACTGTTTTTT.

This rearrangement joins TRBV4-1 to TRBJ2-7, with TRBD2 matching over 8 bases. In germline, CDR1 is MGHRA, CDR2 YSYEKL. The CDR3 is made up of 13 amino acids. After removal of 2 bases from V and 7 bases from J, the junction contained 4 bases not matched to a gene. CDR3 residues: CASSQPQREEQYF. CDR3 nucleotides: TGCGCCAGCAGCCAACCCCAGCGGGAGGAGCAGTACTTC.

The DNA for the CDR3 is TGTGCCAGCAGCCCTAAAGGGACCTCCTACAATGAGCAGTTCTTC. Translated, it gives CASSPKGTSYNEQFF. This chain links TRBV5-4 with TRBJ2-1; D could derive from TRBD1 or TRBD2 (5 bases each). This CDR3 comprises 15 residues. V lost 4 bases to trimming and J lost 0 bases, with 11 bases between them. Germline V gene data show CDR1 as SGHNT and CDR2 as YYREEE (reference sequence).

This clone showed up just once. The V call is TRBV28, the J call TRBJ2-7, with TRBD2 as a possible D gene (7 bases). The ends were cut back, 7 bases at V and 3 bases at J, with 16 bases in the middle. CDR3 size: 14 residues. Germline V gene data show CDR1 as MDHEN and CDR2 as SYDVKM. CDR3 in amino acids: CASTGGQPFYEQYF. CDR3 bases: TGTGCCAGCACGGGGGGACAACCCTTCTACGAGCAGTACTTC.

This clone was observed once. Here the CDR3 DNA reads TGTGCCAGCAGCACTACTACTAGCGGGAGCACAGATACGCAGTATTTT. It is translated as CASSTTTSGSTDTQYF. This chain uses TRBV7-9 with TRBJ2-3; 9 nucleotides match TRBD2. After removal of 5 bases from V and 0 bases from J, the junction contained 6 bases not matched to a gene. This CDR3 region has 16 residues. CDR1 and CDR2 (germline): SEHNR, FQNEAQ (reference sequence).

The chain recombines TRBV7-9 with TRBJ2-1; 10 bases match TRBD2. Losses at the gene ends were 1 base for V and 2 bases for J; bases not matched to a gene: 11. Germline values: CDR1 SEHNR, CDR2 FQNEAQ (reference sequence). The CDR3 is 19 amino acids. The CDR3 bases are TGTGCCAGCAGCTTAGTGTCCCTAGCGGGAGTAAGAGCCTACAATGAGCAGTTCTTC. It yields the protein CASSLVSLAGVRAYNEQFF.

There are a few counts of this clone. The chain carries TRBV11-3 and TRBJ2-5; perhaps D is TRBD1 or TRBD2 (5 bases each). V shed 5 bases and J shed 9 bases, with 16 bases lying between them. From germline, CDR1 is SGHNT and CDR2 YENEEA. This CDR3 is built from 13 residues. CDR3 protein: CASSHPTAEAQYF. The CDR3 nucleotides are TGTGCCAGCAGCCACCCGACAGCGGAGGCCCAGTACTTC.

A note on this clone: At the DNA level, this CDR3 is encoded by other sequences in the same sample as well. The chain recombines TRBV18 with TRBJ2-7; 10 positions agree with TRBD1. This CDR3 contains 14 residues. Germline values: CDR1 KGHSH, CDR2 LQKENI. V gave up 6 bases and J gave up 2 bases; unmatched junction bases: 4. The CDR3 bases are TGTGCCAGCTCCCCGACAGGGGGCACCTACGAGCAGTACTTC. This sequence encodes CASSPTGGTYEQYF. Together with reference TRBV18 and TRBJ2-7, the CDR3 gives the full variable domain: NAGVMQNPRHLVRRRGQEARLRCSPMKGHSHVYWYRQLPEEGLKFMVYLQKENIIDESGMPKERFSAEFPKEGPSILRIQQVVRGDSAAYFCASSPTGGTYEQYFGPGTRLTVT.

Points on this clone: Other DNA sequences within the sample encode an identical CDR3. The chain recombines TRBV5-4 with TRBJ2-3, with D perhaps given as TRBD1 or TRBD2 (5 bases each). Trimming pared 0 bases from V and 4 bases from J, leaving 6 bases between. The CDR3 totals 13 residues. The germline CDR1 and CDR2 sequences are SGHNT and YYREEE (reference sequence). In nucleotides, the CDR3 is TGTGCCAGCAGCTTGGTGGGGGCAGATACGCAGTATTTT. It specifies CASSLVGADTQYF. Combining the CDR3 with reference TRBV5-4 and TRBJ2-3 gives the whole variable domain ETGVTQSPTHLIKTRGQQVTLRCSSQSGHNTVSWYQQALGQGPQFIFQYYREEENGRGNFPPRFSGLQFPNYSSELNVNALELDDSALYLCASSLVGADTQYFGPGTRLTVL.

This chain joins TRBV5-1 and TRBJ2-5; 9 positions agree with TRBD2. V lost 5 bases, J lost 0 bases, and 11 bases stayed unmatched. Germline V CDR1 and CDR2: SGHRS, YFSETQ. The length of the CDR3 is 17 residues. The CDR3 protein is CASRGGLAPRYQETQYF. CDR3 sequence (DNA): TGCGCCAGCAGAGGGGGACTAGCACCTCGGTACCAAGAGACCCAGTACTTC.

A word on this clone: The same CDR3 is also encoded by other DNA sequences in this sample. The V gene is TRBV11-3, the J gene TRBJ2-2; TRBD2 matches at 7 bases. The CDR3 spans 14 residues. Germline lookup yields CDR1 SGHNT and CDR2 YENEEA. J was trimmed by 4 bases and V by 1 base; bases with no gene match: 0. The CDR3 DNA reads TGTGCCAGCAGCTTAGGCGGGGGCACCGGGGAGCTGTTTTTT. Encoded protein: CASSLGGGTGELFF.

V is TRBV29-1 and J is TRBJ1-1, with a weak D call TRBD1 (5 bases). The germline gives CDR1 SQVTM, CDR2 ANQGSEA. The CDR3 has 13 amino acids. Trimming removed 7 bases at V and 1 base at J, with 13 bases between. CDR3 sequence reads: CSGRRGENTEAFF. For the CDR3, the DNA is TGCAGCGGTAGGCGGGGGGAGAACACTGAAGCTTTCTTT.

The chain carries TRBV28 and TRBJ2-7, with D possibly TRBD1 on 6 matching bases. Trimming took 5 bases from V and 5 from J, leaving 19 bases between them. The germline gives CDR1 MDHEN, CDR2 SYDVKM. The CDR3 loop spans 15 amino acids. CDR3 DNA sequence: TGTGCCAGCAGTCCAAGGTGGGGGCGTGCGGACGAGCAGTACTTC. This encodes CASSPRWGRADEQYF.

The sample holds one count of this clone. This rearrangement joins TRBV27 to TRBJ1-4, with 11 nucleotides matching TRBD1. This CDR3 contains 17 residues. V was pared by 6 bases and J by 6 bases, with 12 bases of the junction left unmatched. CDR1 is MNHEY, CDR2 SMNVEV, per germline (reference sequence). The CDR3 nucleotides are TGTGCCAGCAGGATGGGACAGGGGGGTTATCGGGATGAAAAACTGTTTTTT. Translation gives CASRMGQGGYRDEKLFF.

This chain's CDR3 is CASSASQGGEKLFF. The CDR3 DNA is TGTGCCAGCAGCGCCTCACAGGGAGGGGAAAAACTGTTTTTT. The chain employs TRBV9 and TRBJ1-4; tentatively, D is TRBD1 (6 bases). Deletions cut 3 bases from V and 8 bases from J, with 14 bases between. The germline V gene has CDR1 SGDLS and CDR2 YYNGEE. The CDR3 is made up of 14 amino acids.

The chain carries TRBV7-9 and TRBJ2-1; D remains unclear. Trimming cost V 3 bases and J 3 bases, with 6 bases left between them. This CDR3 region has 13 residues. Germline CDR1 reads SEHNR; CDR2 reads FQNEAQ (reference sequence). CDR3 nucleotides: TGTGCCAGCAGCTTGGTTGTCTACAATGAGCAGTTCTTC. Amino acid sequence: CASSLVVYNEQFF.

V gene TRBV6-1 combines with J gene TRBJ1-1; possible D gene TRBD1, 5 bases. V lost 7 bases to trimming and J lost 2 bases, with 11 bases between them. The CDR3 length is 13 residues. Germline assignment: CDR1 MNHNS and CDR2 SASEGT. The CDR3: CASTRGRNTEAFF. The CDR3 DNA sequence: TGTGCCAGCACTAGGGGCCGTAACACTGAAGCTTTCTTT.

This clone has more than one count but fewer than ten. The chain carries TRBV27 and TRBJ2-1; 8 positions match TRBD2. CDR3 length equals 15 residues. Per the germline V gene, CDR1 is MNHEY and CDR2 is SMNVEV (reference sequence). J lost 2 bases, V lost 6 bases, and 6 bases had no gene match. The DNA for the CDR3 is TGTGCCAGCAGGTCCGGTAGCGGGGCCTACAATGAGCAGTTCTTC. Encoded protein: CASRSGSGAYNEQFF.

The genes are TRBV28 and TRBJ2-7; D may match TRBD1 or TRBD2 (5 bases each). CDR1 and CDR2 (germline): MDHEN, SYDVKM. V was clipped by 6 bases and J by 6 bases, with 18 bases between them. This CDR3 has 14 residues. The DNA for the CDR3 is TGTGCCAGCAGGAAAACGGGACGGGCCGGCGAGCAGTACTTC. As protein: CASRKTGRAGEQYF. Full variable domain (missing parts from reference TRBV28 and TRBJ2-7): DVKVTQSSRYLVKRTGEKVFLECVQDMDHENMFWYRQDPGLGLRLIYFSYDVKMKEKGDIPEGYSVSREKKERFSLILESASTNQTSMYLCASRKTGRAGEQYFGPGTRLTVT.

The J gene is TRBJ1-1, the V gene TRBV18; D might be TRBD1 (5 bases). CDR1 is KGHSH, CDR2 LQKENI, per germline. This CDR3 spans 15 amino acids. V was cut by 6 bases and J by 1 base, with 15 bases left in between. CDR3 sequence: CASSPAGRENTEAFF. As DNA, the CDR3 is TGTGCCAGCTCGCCGGCCGGCAGGGAGAACACTGAAGCTTTCTTT.

J is TRBJ1-1 and V is TRBV11-3; D not resolved. CDR3 length: 13 residues. V shed 2 bases and J shed 1 base, with 5 bases lying between them. Per the germline V gene, CDR1 is SGHNT and CDR2 is YENEEA. CDR3 residues: CASSLHQNTEAFF. The CDR3 coding sequence is TGTGCCAGCAGCTTACACCAGAACACTGAAGCTTTCTTT.

As for this clone: The same CDR3 arises from other DNA sequences in this sample as well. This chain joins TRBV18 and TRBJ1-5; D unclear. This CDR3 comprises 13 residues. In germline, CDR1 is KGHSH, CDR2 LQKENI. The V end was cut by 5 bases, the J end by 0 bases, with 5 bases between. The CDR3 bases are TGTGCCAGCTCAAGTTATAGCAATCAGCCCCAGCATTTT. Translated, it gives CASSSYSNQPQHF.

This rearrangement joins TRBV7-8 to TRBJ1-2; D is perhaps TRBD1 (5 bases). Trimming took 7 bases from V and 4 from J, leaving 19 bases between them. This CDR3 has 15 residues. From germline, CDR1 is SGHVS and CDR2 FQNEAQ. CDR3 loop: CASNPTTVLPYGYTF. CDR3 DNA sequence: TGTGCCAGCAACCCAACGACAGTTCTCCCCTATGGCTACACCTTC.

The CDR3 region has the DNA TGCAGCGTTAACACGAGGGGGGTGGAAGGTAACACTGAAGCTTTCTTT. This codes for CSVNTRGVEGNTEAFF. The chain employs TRBV29-1 and TRBJ1-1, with a weak D call TRBD1 (6 bases). This CDR3 spans 16 amino acids. Germline CDR1 and CDR2: SQVTM and ANQGSEA. V shed 5 bases and J shed 2 bases, with 21 bases lying between them.

This clone was recorded once. Other DNA sequences within the sample encode an identical CDR3. The gene calls are TRBV28 and TRBJ1-5; D gene uncertain. V gave up 6 bases and J gave up 3 bases, with 9 bases separating them. The CDR3 spans 13 residues. Germline CDR1 reads MDHEN; CDR2 reads SYDVKM. The DNA of the CDR3 is TGTGCCAGCAGCCTGGGAAACAATCAGCCCCAGCATTTT. Protein: CASSLGNNQPQHF. Drawing the rest from reference TRBV28 and TRBJ1-5, the complete variable domain is DVKVTQSSRYLVKRTGEKVFLECVQDMDHENMFWYRQDPGLGLRLIYFSYDVKMKEKGDIPEGYSVSREKKERFSLILESASTNQTSMYLCASSLGNNQPQHFGDGTRLSIL.

This clone came up a few times. V and J are TRBV7-9 and TRBJ2-7, with D possibly being TRBD1 or TRBD2 (5 bases each). Germline V gene data show CDR1 as SEHNR and CDR2 as FQNEAQ (reference sequence). CDR3 length: 11 residues. Trimming removed 10 bases at V and 2 bases at J, with 9 bases between. CDR3 in DNA: TGTGCCACGGGGCAGCCCTACGAGCAGTACTTC. Translation: CATGQPYEQYF.

Note on this clone: A read error may explain this, as a much larger clone is one base away. The identical CDR3 is also encoded by other nucleotide sequences in the sample. The chain uses TRBV9 and TRBJ1-2; no reliable D call. The germline V gene has CDR1 SGDLS and CDR2 YYNGEE. Trimming pared 0 bases from V and 2 bases from J, leaving 8 bases between. The CDR3 is 14 residues long. CDR3: CASSVGTENYGYTF. For the CDR3, the DNA is TGTGCCAGCAGCGTAGGGACGGAGAACTATGGCTACACCTTC.